This TCR beta chain comes out of a study of T-cell reconstitution after alpha-beta-depleted transplantation in children. A word on this clonotype: Its antigen is unidentified.

Whole-study results and caveats: Elevated TCRbeta diversity at day 60 was traced, in some patients, to surviving recipient T cells and thymic progenitors. When one year had passed after transplant, most T-cell counts and diversity came from newly produced T cells. Several hundred graft clones that had expanded were reportedly the source of alpha-beta T cells about two months after transplant.

This CDR3 is 13 amino acids long. V was pared by 2 bases and J by 9 bases, with 7 bases of the junction left unmatched. Germline V gene sequence: CDR1 GTSNPN, CDR2 SVGIG (reference sequence). During its preparation, the TCRbeta library received unique molecular identifiers. TCRdb processed the PCR reads anew with MiXCR; each CDR3 protein has one entry. The profile shows about a million distinct CDR3 sequences, about 31% of them singletons. V is TRBV30 and J is TRBJ1-1, with TRBD1 matching 9 bases. This sample comprised PBMCs, mostly from graft donor cells, obtained 360 days after TCRalphabeta/CD19-depleted stem cell transplant. The clonotype originates from a boy less than two years old who had a stem cell transplant for SCID, so the T cells may come from the graft donor. The CDR3 protein is CAWSSGTGSKAFF. DNA of the CDR3: TGTGCCTGGAGTTCTGGGACAGGGTCAAAAGCTTTCTTT.